Below, one T cell receptor (beta chain) is given with its context. The sample comes from a study of control samples from healthy donors and cancer patients. Assay: immunoSEQ multiplex PCR; the TCRdb copy retains only in-frame clones and omits some. The sample consists of some 150,000 clones, 96% of them appearing once. Germline V gene sequence: CDR1 MNHEY, CDR2 SVGAGI. There are 15 residues in the CDR3. Trimming removed 6 bases from V and 0 bases from J, with 13 bases in between. The V and J genes are TRBV6-5 and TRBJ2-3; D is ambiguous. Sequencing was done on a sample of blood. This receptor was taken from a woman aged 30 to 39 in good health. The chain's CDR3 is CASSATSGSTDTQYF. CDR3 DNA sequence: TGTGCCAGCAGCGCGACATCCGGCAGCACAGATACGCAGTATTTT.